This T cell receptor beta chain was identified during a study of blood T cell repertoires in COVID-19. Some clones are missing from TCRdb's copy, which holds only in-frame ones; the method was immunoSEQ multiplex PCR. The repertoire holds about 250,000 clones, with roughly 80% as singletons. From germline, CDR1 is MNHEY and CDR2 SMNVEV (reference sequence). Losses at the gene ends were 6 bases for V and 9 bases for J; bases not matched to a gene: 4. This CDR3 comprises 12 residues. V and J are TRBV27 and TRBJ1-4; TRBD1 matches at 7 bases. The specimen sequenced was peripheral blood. This TCR was recovered from a man older than 75 with acute or convalescent COVID-19. The CDR3, as DNA: TGTGCCAGCAGGGGGGACAGCCAAAAACTGTTTTTT. Amino acid sequence: CASRGDSQKLFF.